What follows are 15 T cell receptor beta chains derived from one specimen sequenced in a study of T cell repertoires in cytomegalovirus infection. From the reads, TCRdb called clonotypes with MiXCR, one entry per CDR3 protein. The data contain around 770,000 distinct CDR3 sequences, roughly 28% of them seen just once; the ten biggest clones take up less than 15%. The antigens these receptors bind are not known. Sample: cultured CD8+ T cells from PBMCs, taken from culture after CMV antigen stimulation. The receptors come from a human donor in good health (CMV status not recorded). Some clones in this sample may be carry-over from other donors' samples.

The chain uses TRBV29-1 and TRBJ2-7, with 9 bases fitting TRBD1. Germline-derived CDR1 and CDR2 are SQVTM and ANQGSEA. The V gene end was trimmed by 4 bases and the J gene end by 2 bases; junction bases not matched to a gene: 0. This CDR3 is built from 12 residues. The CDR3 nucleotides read TGCAGCGTTGGGGACAGGGCCTACGAGCAGTACTTC. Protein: CSVGDRAYEQYF.

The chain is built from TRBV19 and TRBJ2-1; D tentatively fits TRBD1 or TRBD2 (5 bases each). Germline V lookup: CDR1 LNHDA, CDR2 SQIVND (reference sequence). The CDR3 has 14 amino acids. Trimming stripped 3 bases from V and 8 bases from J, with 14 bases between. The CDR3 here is CASSMGQGEDEQFF. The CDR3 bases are TGTGCCAGTAGTATGGGCCAGGGAGAGGATGAGCAGTTCTTC.

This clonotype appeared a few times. The CDR3 spells CASSLSPPHWADTDTQYF. Here the CDR3 DNA reads TGTGCCAGCAGTTTATCGCCCCCTCATTGGGCGGACACAGATACGCAGTATTTT. The chain carries TRBV27 and TRBJ2-3, with D uncertain. Trimming removed 0 bases from V and 2 bases from J, with 18 bases in between. This CDR3 region has 18 residues. Germline CDR1 and CDR2: MNHEY and SMNVEV (reference sequence).

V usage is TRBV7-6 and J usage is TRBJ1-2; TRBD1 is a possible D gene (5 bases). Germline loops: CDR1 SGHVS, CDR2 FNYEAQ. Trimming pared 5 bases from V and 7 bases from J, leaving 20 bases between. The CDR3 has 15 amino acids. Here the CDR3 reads CASSPDGGLRGGYTF. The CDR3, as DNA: TGTGCCAGCAGCCCCGATGGCGGCCTGAGGGGTGGCTACACCTTC.

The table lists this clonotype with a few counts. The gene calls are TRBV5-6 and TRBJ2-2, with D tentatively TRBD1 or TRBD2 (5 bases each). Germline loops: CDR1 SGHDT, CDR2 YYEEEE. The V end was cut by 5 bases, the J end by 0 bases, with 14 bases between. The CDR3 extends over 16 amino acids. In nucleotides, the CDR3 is TGTGCCAGCAGGTCCAGGGACCTCGCGAACACCGGGGAGCTGTTTTTT. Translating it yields CASRSRDLANTGELFF.

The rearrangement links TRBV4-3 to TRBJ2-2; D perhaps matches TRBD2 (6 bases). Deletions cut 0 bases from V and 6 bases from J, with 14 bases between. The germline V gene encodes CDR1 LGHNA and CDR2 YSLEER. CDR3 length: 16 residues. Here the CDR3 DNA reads TGCGCCAGCAGCCAAGACAACTGGAGGGGTTCCGGGGAGCTGTTTTTT. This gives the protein CASSQDNWRGSGELFF.

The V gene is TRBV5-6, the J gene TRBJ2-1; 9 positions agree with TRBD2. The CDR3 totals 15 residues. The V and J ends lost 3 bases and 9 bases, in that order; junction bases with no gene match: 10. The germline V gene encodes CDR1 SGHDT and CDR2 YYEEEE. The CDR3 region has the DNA TGTGCCAGCAGCTCAGGATACGGGACTAGCCCTGAGCAGTTCTTC. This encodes CASSSGYGTSPEQFF.

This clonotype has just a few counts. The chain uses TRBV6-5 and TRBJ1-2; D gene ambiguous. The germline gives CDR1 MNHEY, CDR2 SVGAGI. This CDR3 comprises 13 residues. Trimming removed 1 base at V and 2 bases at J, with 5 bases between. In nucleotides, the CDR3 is TGTGCCAGCAGTTACTTTGTGAACTATGGCTACACCTTC. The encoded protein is CASSYFVNYGYTF.

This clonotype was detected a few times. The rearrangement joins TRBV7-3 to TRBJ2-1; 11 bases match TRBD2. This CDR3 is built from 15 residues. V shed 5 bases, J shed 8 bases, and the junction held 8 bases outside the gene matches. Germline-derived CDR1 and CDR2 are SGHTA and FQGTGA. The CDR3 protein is CASSNSGGAFDEQFF. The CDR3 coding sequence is TGTGCCAGCAGCAATAGCGGGGGGGCTTTTGATGAGCAGTTCTTC.

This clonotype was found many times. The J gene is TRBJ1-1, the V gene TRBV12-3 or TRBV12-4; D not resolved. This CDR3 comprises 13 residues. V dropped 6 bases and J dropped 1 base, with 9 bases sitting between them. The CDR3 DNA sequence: TGTGCCAGCAGGGACGGACCGAACACTGAAGCTTTCTTT. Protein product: CASRDGPNTEAFF.

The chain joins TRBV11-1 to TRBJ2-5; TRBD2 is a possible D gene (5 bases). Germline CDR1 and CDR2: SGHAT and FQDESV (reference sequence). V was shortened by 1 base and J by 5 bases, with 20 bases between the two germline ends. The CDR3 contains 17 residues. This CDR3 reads CASSLEPGGPREETQYF. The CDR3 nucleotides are TGTGCCAGCAGCTTAGAGCCGGGTGGGCCGAGGGAGGAGACCCAGTACTTC. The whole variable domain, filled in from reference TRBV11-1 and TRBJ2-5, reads EAEVAQSPRYKITEKSQAVAFWCDPISGHATLYWYRQILGQGPELLVQFQDESVVDDSQLPKDRFSAERLKGVDSTLKIQPAELGDSAMYLCASSLEPGGPREETQYFGPGTRLLVL.

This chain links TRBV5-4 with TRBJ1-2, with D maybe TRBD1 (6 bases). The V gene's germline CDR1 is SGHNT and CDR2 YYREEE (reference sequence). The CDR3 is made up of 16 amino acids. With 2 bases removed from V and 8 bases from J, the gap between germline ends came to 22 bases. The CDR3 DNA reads TGTGCCAGCAGCTTCGGTCCTCAGGGGTTTGGAAACGGCTACACCTTC. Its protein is CASSFGPQGFGNGYTF.

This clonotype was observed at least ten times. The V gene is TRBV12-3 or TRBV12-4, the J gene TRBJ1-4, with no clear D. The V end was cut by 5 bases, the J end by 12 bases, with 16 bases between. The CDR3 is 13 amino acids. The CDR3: CASSQVQSPELFF. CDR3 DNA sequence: TGTGCCAGCAGTCAAGTACAGAGCCCTGAACTGTTTTTT.

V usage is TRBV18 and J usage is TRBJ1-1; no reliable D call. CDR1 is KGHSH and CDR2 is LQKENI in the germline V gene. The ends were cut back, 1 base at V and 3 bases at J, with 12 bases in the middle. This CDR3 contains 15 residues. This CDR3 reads CASSPRKRTDTEAFF. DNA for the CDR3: TGTGCCAGCTCACCACGTAAGAGGACGGACACTGAAGCTTTCTTT. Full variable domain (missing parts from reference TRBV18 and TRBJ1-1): NAGVMQNPRHLVRRRGQEARLRCSPMKGHSHVYWYRQLPEEGLKFMVYLQKENIIDESGMPKERFSAEFPKEGPSILRIQQVVRGDSAAYFCASSPRKRTDTEAFFGQGTRLTVV.

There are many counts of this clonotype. CDR3 region: CASSLPGLNYGYTF. CDR3 DNA: TGTGCCAGCAGCTTACCAGGGCTTAACTATGGCTACACCTTC. The gene calls are TRBV7-9 and TRBJ1-2; D is perhaps TRBD1 (5 bases). Trimming stripped 2 bases from V and 1 base from J, with 8 bases between. The CDR3 has 14 residues. Germline lookup yields CDR1 SEHNR and CDR2 FQNEAQ (reference sequence).